The 31 T cell receptor beta chains below were found in one sample sequenced in a study of cytomegalovirus exposure and HLA in healthy donors. The primer mix had 60 Vbeta and 13 Jbeta primers. The data were produced by immunoSEQ multiplex PCR, yet TCRdb's version contains in-frame clones alone and is incomplete. The sample lists under 250,000 clones; 65% to 85% were seen once. Sequenced input: PBMCs. These receptors were taken from a man in his fifties or sixties in good health and CMV-seronegative.

The chain links TRBV5-1 to TRBJ2-5, with 11 positions matching TRBD2. The end of the DNA aligns better with TRBJ2-7, so the J call may be wrong. The CDR3 runs to 15 residues. Germline V CDR1 and CDR2: SGHRS, YFSETQ. The chain's CDR3 is CASSLGGTSGYEQYF. The DNA for the CDR3 is TGCGCCAGCAGCTTGGGTGGGACTAGCGGCTACGAGCAGTACTTC.

This clone appeared a few times. The CDR3 reads CAKGVYDNEQFF. For the CDR3, the DNA is TGTGCTAAAGGGGTCTACGACAATGAGCAGTTCTTC. V gene TRBV28 combines with J gene TRBJ2-1, with D maybe TRBD1 (5 bases). The CDR3 length is 12 residues. CDR1 is MDHEN and CDR2 is SYDVKM in the germline V gene.

This chain links TRBV9 with TRBJ1-2; perhaps TRBD1 as D (6 bases). Trimming cost V 3 bases and J 8 bases, with 14 bases left between them. Germline-derived CDR1 and CDR2 are SGDLS and YYNGEE. The length of the CDR3 is 13 residues. The CDR3 DNA sequence: TGTGCCAGCAGCGATCGGGGGGCGGGAGGCTACACCTTC. It specifies CASSDRGAGGYTF.

The chain joins TRBV29-1 to TRBJ2-2; D is possibly TRBD2 (5 bases). The V gene's germline CDR1 is SQVTM and CDR2 ANQGSEA. The CDR3 is 14 residues long. V lost 7 bases, J lost 0 bases, and 12 bases lay in between. CDR3 nucleotide sequence: TGCAGCGCAGGAGGACGTACGAACACCGGGGAGCTGTTTTTT. Translated: CSAGGRTNTGELFF.

CDR3 DNA sequence: TGTGCCAGCAGCCGCGTTACAGGGGGCCGGACTGAAGCTTTCTTT. As protein: CASSRVTGGRTEAFF. The chain couples TRBV14 to TRBJ1-1; 9 positions match TRBD1. The germline V gene encodes CDR1 SGHDN and CDR2 FVKESK. The CDR3 length is 15 residues. V shed 4 bases and J 5 bases; nucleotides not matched to a gene: 8.

V is TRBV7-9 and J is TRBJ2-1, with 8 nucleotides matching TRBD2. CDR1 is SEHNR, CDR2 FQNEAQ, per germline (reference sequence). J gave up 4 bases and V 0 bases, and 2 bases lay outside the gene matches. The CDR3 is made up of 15 amino acids. The chain's CDR3 is CASSLASGIYNEQFF. CDR3 bases: TGTGCCAGCAGCTTAGCTAGCGGGATTTACAATGAGCAGTTCTTC.

CDR3 protein: CASSELTIPGYGYTF. The CDR3 nucleotides are TGTGCCAGCAGTGAACTGACGATACCGGGCTATGGCTACACCTTC. The V call is TRBV6-1, the J call TRBJ1-2, with D uncertain. V was pared by 2 bases and J by 4 bases, with 14 bases between. Germline V gene data show CDR1 as MNHNS and CDR2 as SASEGT. CDR3 length equals 15 residues.

The chain uses TRBV30 and TRBJ1-2, with D possibly TRBD1 on 6 matching bases. V gave up 2 bases and J gave up 2 bases, with 21 bases separating them. This CDR3 contains 17 residues. Looked up from germline, CDR1 is GTSNPN and CDR2 is SVGIG (reference sequence). CDR3 region: CAWSTPIYRDPNYGYTF. Here the CDR3 DNA reads TGTGCCTGGAGTACGCCCATATACAGGGACCCGAACTATGGCTACACCTTC.

This clone appeared a few times. This chain uses TRBV29-1 with TRBJ2-2; 14 bases align to TRBD2. This CDR3 contains 16 residues. J lost 5 bases, V lost 6 bases, and 8 bases had no gene match. Germline CDR1 is SQVTM and CDR2 is ANQGSEA. The CDR3 sequence is CSVTGLAGDSTGELFF. The DNA for the CDR3 is TGCAGCGTCACGGGACTAGCGGGAGATTCGACCGGGGAGCTGTTTTTT.

V usage is TRBV7-2 and J usage is TRBJ1-5; a weak D match, TRBD1 (5 bases). V gave up 1 base and J gave up 4 bases, with 8 bases separating them. This CDR3 has 14 residues. Per the germline V gene, CDR1 is SGHTA and CDR2 is FQGNSA. The CDR3 sequence is CASSLGRQNQPQHF. CDR3 nucleotides: TGTGCCAGCAGCTTAGGTAGACAGAATCAGCCCCAGCATTTT.

The chain carries TRBV11-2 and TRBJ2-3, with a tentative D call TRBD2 (6 bases). In germline, CDR1 is SGHAT, CDR2 FQNNGV. This CDR3 has 15 residues. Trimming removed 1 base at V and 4 bases at J, with 12 bases between. The CDR3: CASSLVALAPDTQYF. The CDR3 bases are TGTGCCAGCAGCTTAGTAGCACTAGCCCCAGATACGCAGTATTTT.

The chain is built from TRBV7-2 and TRBJ2-1, with 7 bases lining up with TRBD1. The germline V gene encodes CDR1 SGHTA and CDR2 FQGNSA. This CDR3 has 14 residues. The V and J ends lost 2 bases and 5 bases, in that order; junction bases with no gene match: 3. CDR3 loop: CASSLSRGNNEQFF. In nucleotides, the CDR3 is TGTGCCAGCAGCTTAAGCAGGGGGAACAATGAGCAGTTCTTC.

This rearrangement joins TRBV9 to TRBJ2-3; the D is unclear. This CDR3 has 16 residues. V was clipped by 1 base and J by 5 bases, with 17 bases between them. The germline V gene encodes CDR1 SGDLS and CDR2 YYNGEE. The CDR3 DNA follows: TGTGCCAGCAGCGTAAGCCATCTAGATGTGAGAGATACGCAGTATTTT. Encoded protein: CASSVSHLDVRDTQYF. Supplemented by reference TRBV9 and TRBJ2-3, the full variable domain reads DSGVTQTPKHLITATGQRVTLRCSPRSGDLSVYWYQQSLDQGLQFLIQYYNGEERAKGNILERFSAQQFPDLHSELNLSSLELGDSALYFCASSVSHLDVRDTQYFGPGTRLTVL.

The chain employs TRBV19 and TRBJ2-3; possible D gene TRBD1, 6 bases. This CDR3 has 14 residues. V lost 9 bases, J lost 0 bases, and 13 bases lay in between. The germline CDR1 and CDR2 sequences are LNHDA and SQIVND (reference sequence). The CDR3 nucleotides read TGTGCCAGCAACCTACAGGGTAGCACAGATACGCAGTATTTT. Translation gives CASNLQGSTDTQYF.

CDR3 region: CASSPRSGGQGTEAFF. The CDR3 nucleotides read TGTGCCAGCAGCCCACGAAGCGGGGGGCAGGGAACTGAAGCTTTCTTT. V and J are TRBV4-2 and TRBJ1-1, with D maybe TRBD1 (6 bases). CDR1 is LGHNA, CDR2 YNFKEQ, per germline. V was clipped by 4 bases and J by 5 bases, with 20 bases between them. CDR3 length equals 16 residues.

CDR3 sequence: CSVGEQNSNQPQHF. The CDR3 DNA reads as TGCAGCGTTGGAGAACAGAATAGCAATCAGCCCCAGCATTTT. This chain uses TRBV29-1 with TRBJ1-5, with no clear D. Germline values: CDR1 SQVTM, CDR2 ANQGSEA. V lost 4 bases, J lost 0 bases, and 10 bases lay in between. The CDR3 runs 14 residues.

This clone appeared a single time. This chain joins TRBV5-8 and TRBJ2-3; 7 bases line up with TRBD2. After removal of 2 bases from V and 0 bases from J, the junction contained 3 bases not matched to a gene. Germline V gene lookup returns CDR1 SGHTS and CDR2 YDEGEE. The CDR3 is 15 amino acids. CDR3 loop: CASSFERGSTDTQYF. The CDR3 nucleotides are TGTGCCAGCAGCTTCGAGCGGGGCAGCACAGATACGCAGTATTTT.

This clone was seen only once. J is TRBJ1-2 and V is TRBV19; 8 nucleotides align to TRBD1. Germline loops: CDR1 LNHDA, CDR2 SQIVND (reference sequence). The V segment lost 4 bases and the J segment 3 bases; nucleotides outside the gene matches: 4. This CDR3 comprises 14 residues. The CDR3 nucleotides are TGTGCCAGTAGTAGCAGGGGGCATCACTATGGCTACACCTTC. Residues: CASSSRGHHYGYTF. The full variable domain, completed using reference TRBV19 and TRBJ1-2, is DGGITQSPKYLFRKEGQNVTLSCEQNLNHDAMYWYRQDPGQGLRLIYYSQIVNDFQKGDIAEGYSVSREKKESFPLTVTSAQKNPTAFYLCASSSRGHHYGYTFGSGTRLTVV.

V and J are TRBV5-4 and TRBJ2-3; a possible D gene is TRBD2 (7 bases). This CDR3 region has 14 residues. The V end was cut by 2 bases, the J end by 3 bases, with 10 bases between. CDR1 is SGHNT, CDR2 YYREEE, per germline (reference sequence). The DNA of the CDR3 is TGTGCCAGCAGCTTTGCGGGGGCGACAGATACGCAGTATTTT. Translated, it gives CASSFAGATDTQYF.

The CDR3 spells CASSLEGFHNEQFF. The CDR3 bases are TGTGCCAGCAGCTTGGAGGGGTTCCACAATGAGCAGTTCTTC. The chain recombines TRBV11-3 with TRBJ2-1, with D maybe TRBD2 (6 bases). The CDR3 loop spans 14 amino acids. The V gene lost 3 bases and the J gene lost 5 bases, with 11 bases spanning the gap. Germline V gene sequence: CDR1 SGHNT, CDR2 YENEEA. Filled out from reference TRBV11-3 and TRBJ2-1, the complete variable domain reads EAGVVQSPRYKIIEKKQPVAFWCNPISGHNTLYWYLQNLGQGPELLIRYENEEAVDDSQLPKDRFSAERLKGVDSTLKIQPAELGDSAVYLCASSLEGFHNEQFFGPGTRLTVL.

The table lists this clone with a count of one. An end of the junction differs from the germline gene, which may be a read error. The same CDR3 arises from other DNA sequences in this sample as well. The V gene is TRBV27, the J gene TRBJ1-2, with D possibly being TRBD1 (5 bases). The CDR3 loop spans 15 amino acids. CDR1 is MNHEY, CDR2 SMNVEV, per germline (reference sequence). The CDR3 spells CASSLVQGTNYGYTF. The CDR3 DNA follows: TGTGCCAGCAGTTTAGTCCAGGGAACTAACTACGGCTACACCTTC.

The gene calls are TRBV28 and TRBJ2-7; TRBD2 aligns across 8 bases. There are 14 residues in the CDR3. V shed 7 bases and J 0 bases; nucleotides not matched to a gene: 5. Germline assignment: CDR1 MDHEN and CDR2 SYDVKM. In DNA, the CDR3 is TGTGCCAGCAACTGGGGGACTAGCTCCTACGAGCAGTACTTC. Translated, it gives CASNWGTSSYEQYF.

Here the CDR3 DNA reads TGTGCCAGCAGCCAGACTAGCGGGACGAACGGTGAGCAGTTCTTC. This encodes CASSQTSGTNGEQFF. This chain links TRBV27 with TRBJ2-1; 11 bases are a match to TRBD2. The CDR3 is 15 amino acids. Germline V gives CDR1 MNHEY, CDR2 SMNVEV (reference sequence). With 6 bases clipped from V and 9 bases from J, the junction kept 10 bases outside the gene matches.

This rearrangement joins TRBV4-1 to TRBJ2-1, with D tentatively TRBD1 (5 bases). Trimming removed 4 bases at V and 1 base at J, with 23 bases between. Germline V gene sequence: CDR1 MGHRA, CDR2 YSYEKL. The CDR3 sequence is 19 residues long. CDR3: CASSRGRTPALGSYNEQFF. CDR3 nucleotides: TGCGCCAGCAGCCGGGGTAGGACACCGGCCTTAGGGTCCTACAATGAGCAGTTCTTC.

This clone has only one observation. The rearrangement joins TRBV6-5 to TRBJ2-7; TRBD2 aligns across 10 bases. CDR3 length: 13 amino acids. V lost 5 bases to trimming and J lost 6 bases; unmatched junction nucleotides: 4. Germline CDR1 is MNHEY and CDR2 is SVGAGI. The DNA of the CDR3 is TGTGCCAGCAGTGAGGGACTAGCGAGCGAGCAGTACTTC. The encoded protein is CASSEGLASEQYF.

This sequence joins TRBV2 and TRBJ1-4, with 11 bases matching TRBD1. V shed 7 bases and J 7 bases; nucleotides not matched to a gene: 8. This CDR3 has 15 residues. CDR1 is SNHLY, CDR2 FYNNEI, per germline. CDR3 nucleotides: TGTGCCAGCATCGAGAGGGACAGGGGGACTGAAAAACTGTTTTTT. It codes for CASIERDRGTEKLFF. The entire variable domain, with the rest obtained from reference TRBV2 and TRBJ1-4, is as follows: EPEVTQTPSHQVTQMGQEVILRCVPISNHLYFYWYRQILGQKVEFLVSFYNNEISEKSEIFDDQFSVERPDGSNFTLKIRSTKLEDSAMYFCASIERDRGTEKLFFGSGTQLSVL.

This clone was detected a few times. This chain connects TRBV5-1 to TRBJ1-1; 8 bases are a match to TRBD1. CDR1 SGHRS and CDR2 YFSETQ come from the germline V gene. The CDR3 totals 12 residues. V gave up 4 bases and J gave up 8 bases; unmatched junction bases: 4. The CDR3 nucleotides read TGCGCCAGCAGCACGGACAGGGTAGAAGCTTTCTTT. Protein: CASSTDRVEAFF.

V usage is TRBV4-2 and J usage is TRBJ2-3; the match to TRBD2 covers 15 bases. The V segment lost 3 bases and the J segment 6 bases; nucleotides outside the gene matches: 7. The CDR3 has 17 residues. CDR1 is LGHNA and CDR2 is YNFKEQ in the germline V gene. CDR3 sequence (DNA): TGTGCCAGCAGCCAGATCGGAGGGACTAGCGGGAGGGATACGCAGTATTTT. This gives the protein CASSQIGGTSGRDTQYF.

The table lists this clone with a count of one. The V call is TRBV5-1, the J call TRBJ2-5; tentatively, D is TRBD2 (6 bases). V was pared by 2 bases and J by 0 bases, with 17 bases between. The CDR3 covers 17 residues. The germline CDR1 and CDR2 sequences are SGHRS and YFSETQ. CDR3 nucleotides: TGCGCCAGCAGCTTCCGGGCAGGCGGAGGGTACCAAGAGACCCAGTACTTC. Its protein product is CASSFRAGGGYQETQYF.

The chain uses TRBV25-1 and TRBJ1-1; D is undetermined. The CDR3 runs to 15 residues. The germline gives CDR1 MGHDK, CDR2 SYGVNS. The germline V and J ends were trimmed by 4 bases and 5 bases, with 17 bases remaining between them. CDR3 bases: TGTGCCAGCAGTGGCCCAGCTCTGACACTTACTGAAGCTTTCTTT. Protein product: CASSGPALTLTEAFF.

V is TRBV6-5 and J is TRBJ2-7, with TRBD1 as a possible D gene (5 bases). With 3 bases removed from V and 3 bases from J, the gap between germline ends came to 9 bases. The CDR3 spans 13 residues. Germline CDR1 and CDR2: MNHEY and SVGAGI. The CDR3 nucleotides are TGTGCCAGCAGTTATGGCAGGGACTACGAGCAGTACTTC. As protein: CASSYGRDYEQYF.